This record concerns one T cell receptor beta chain sequence. Vbeta (60) and Jbeta (13) primers were used in the PCR. The data were produced by immunoSEQ multiplex PCR, yet TCRdb's version contains in-frame clones alone and is incomplete. This sample has 95,000 to 150,000 clones; about 81% occur once, and the top ten carry less than 3%. The data stem from a study of cytomegalovirus exposure and HLA in healthy donors. The length of the CDR3 is 12 residues. Trimming stripped 7 bases from V and 1 base from J, with 5 bases between. Per the germline V gene, CDR1 is MNHEY and CDR2 is SVGAGI. The chain links TRBV6-5 to TRBJ1-3; D remains ambiguous. Sequenced: PBMCs. This receptor was taken from a woman aged 40 to 55 in good health and CMV-seropositive. CDR3 DNA sequence: TGTGCCAGCATTAGTTCTGGAAACACCATATATTTT. Residues: CASISSGNTIYF.